A selection of T cell receptor beta chains follows, all from one sample in a study of cytomegalovirus exposure and HLA in healthy donors. Data came from immunoSEQ multiplex PCR; TCRdb stores just in-frame clones and leaves some out. This listing includes 100,000 to 150,000 clones. What was sequenced was PBMCs. The source of these receptors is a man aged 18 to 29 in good health and CMV-seronegative. CDR3s include the opening cysteine and the closing phenylalanine or tryptophan. A D gene is named only where the DNA matches it firmly.

J: TRBJ2-1
V: TRBV6-5
D: TRBD1
DNA: TGTGCCAGCAGGAAACCGGGACAGCTCAATGAGCAGTTCTTC
CDR3: CASRKPGQLNEQFF

J: TRBJ2-7
V: TRBV5-6
D: TRBD1
DNA: TGTGCCAGCAGCGCAGGGGGCAGAACCTACGAGCAGTACTTC
CDR3: CASSAGGRTYEQYF

J: TRBJ2-1
V: TRBV6-1
D: TRBD2
DNA: TGTGCCAGCATTCCCAATTGGGGGAGGGGCAATGAGCAGTTCTTC
CDR3: CASIPNWGRGNEQFF

J: TRBJ1-1
V: TRBV2
D: NA
DNA: TGTGCCACCGAACAGGGCCCGAACACTGAAGCTTTCTTT
CDR3: CATEQGPNTEAFF

J: TRBJ1-5
V: TRBV7-9
D: NA
DNA: TGTGCCAGCAGCTTAGACGCGAATCATCAGCCCCAGCATTTT
CDR3: CASSLDANHQPQHF

J: TRBJ1-1
V: TRBV7-2
D: TRBD1
DNA: TGTGCCAGCAGCGCCGGGACAGGCGTACTGAACACTGAAGCTTTCTTT
CDR3: CASSAGTGVLNTEAFF

J: TRBJ2-4
V: TRBV15
D: TRBD2
DNA: TGTGCCACCAGCAGCAGACTAGCGGGAGGAGCTCTAGCCAAAAACATTCAGTACTTC
CDR3: CATSSRLAGGALAKNIQYF

J: TRBJ2-2
V: TRBV28
D: TRBD2
DNA: TGTGCCAGCACTCCTCGGACTAGCGGGAGAATCACCGGGGAGCTGTTTTTT
CDR3: CASTPRTSGRITGELFF

J: TRBJ1-3
V: TRBV19
D: TRBD1
DNA: TGTGCCAGTAGAGACGGGACAGGGGTTGGAAACACCATATATTTT
CDR3: CASRDGTGVGNTIYF

J: TRBJ2-7
V: TRBV2
D: NA
DNA: TGTGCCAGCAGACCTCAAGGGGTTTGGCGGAACCTCTACGAGCAGTACTTC
CDR3: CASRPQGVWRNLYEQYF

J: TRBJ2-6
V: TRBV14
D: NA
DNA: TGTGCCAGCAGCCAAGTAAAATTCGCCCAGGGCTCAACTGGGGCCAACGTCCTGACTTTC
CDR3: CASSQVKFAQGSTGANVLTF

J: TRBJ2-2
V: TRBV7-2
D: TRBD2
DNA: TGTGCCAGCAGCACACGAGCGGGGGGACTAGCGGTATCCACCGGGGAGCTGTTTTTT
CDR3: CASSTRAGGLAVSTGELFF

J: TRBJ1-1
V: TRBV7-2
D: NA
DNA: TGTGCCAGCAGCTTATGGGGGCAAAACACTGAAGCTTTCTTT
CDR3: CASSLWGQNTEAFF

J: TRBJ2-5
V: TRBV5-1
D: NA
DNA: TGCGCCAGCAGCTTGTATGAAGAGACCCAGTACTTC
CDR3: CASSLYEETQYF

J: TRBJ2-7
V: TRBV28
D: TRBD1
DNA: TGTGCCAGCAGGACAGGGTACGAGCAGTACTTC
CDR3: CASRTGYEQYF

J: TRBJ2-1
V: TRBV7-3
D: NA
DNA: TGTGCCAGCAGCCCTCAGGGGAGCTCCTACAATGAGCAGTTCTTC
CDR3: CASSPQGSSYNEQFF

J: TRBJ2-6
V: TRBV5-4
D: NA
DNA: TGTGCCAGCAGCTTGGCCAGGGCGCTTGGGGCCAACGTCCTGACTTTC
CDR3: CASSLARALGANVLTF

J: TRBJ2-7
V: TRBV5-4
D: NA
DNA: TGTGCCAGCAGCTCGGGCGTAGCGATCGAGCAGTACTTC
CDR3: CASSSGVAIEQYF

J: TRBJ2-7
V: TRBV23-1
D: TRBD1
DNA: TGCGCCAGCAGTCAATCGGACAGGGAAGACGAGCAGTACTTC
CDR3: CASSQSDREDEQYF

J: TRBJ1-1
V: TRBV6-6
D: NA
DNA: TGTGCCAGCAGTTACGAGGAGGACAACACTGAAGCTTTCTTT
CDR3: CASSYEEDNTEAFF

J: TRBJ1-2
V: TRBV30
D: NA
DNA: TGTGCCTGGAGTTCCGGGGGAGTTAACTATGGCTACACCTTC
CDR3: CAWSSGGVNYGYTF

J: TRBJ2-2
V: TRBV5-6
D: NA
DNA: TGTGCCAGCAGCTTTTTAGGAGCGAACACCGGGGAGCTGTTTTTT
CDR3: CASSFLGANTGELFF

J: TRBJ2-2
V: TRBV29-1
D: NA
DNA: TGCAGCGTCCGAAGGGGATCGAACACCGGGGAGCTGTTTTTT
CDR3: CSVRRGSNTGELFF

J: TRBJ1-5
V: TRBV4-1
D: TRBD1
DNA: TGCGCCAGCAGCCAGGGGACAGGGAATCGCAATCAGCCCCAGCATTTT
CDR3: CASSQGTGNRNQPQHF

J: TRBJ1-5
V: TRBV7-9
D: NA
DNA: TGTGCCAGCAGCATAGGGGGTTCGGCAGGGGACCAGCCCCAGCATTTT
CDR3: CASSIGGSAGDQPQHF

J: TRBJ1-3
V: TRBV5-4
D: TRBD1
DNA: TGTGCCAGCAGCCTCGCCGGGACAGGGGTTGGAAACACCATATATTTT
CDR3: CASSLAGTGVGNTIYF

J: TRBJ1-1
V: TRBV4-1
D: TRBD1
DNA: TGCGCCAGCAGCCAAGCCGTCACAGGGGCCGAGGGGGAAGCTTTCTTT
CDR3: CASSQAVTGAEGEAFF

J: TRBJ1-3
V: TRBV29-1
D: TRBD1
DNA: TGCAGCGTTGCGGGACAGTTTTCATCTGGGAACACCATATATTTT
CDR3: CSVAGQFSSGNTIYF

J: TRBJ1-6
V: TRBV4-1
D: TRBD1
DNA: TGCGCCAGCAGCACCCAACCGGGACAGGGAAGGGCCACCCTCCACTTT
CDR3: CASSTQPGQGRATLHF

J: TRBJ2-1
V: TRBV28
D: TRBD2
DNA: TGTGCCAGCAGTTTAACGGGACTAGCGGACTACAATGAGCAGTTCTTC
CDR3: CASSLTGLADYNEQFF

J: TRBJ2-1
V: TRBV28
D: NA
DNA: TGTGCCAGCCCTAGAGGGCGTACGGATGAGCAGTTCTTC
CDR3: CASPRGRTDEQFF

J: TRBJ1-4
V: TRBV6-5
D: TRBD1
DNA: TGTGCCAGCAGTTACTCGGAGACAGGGAGCGAAAAACTGTTTTTT
CDR3: CASSYSETGSEKLFF